This T cell receptor (beta chain) came from a study of shared clonotypes between healthy human individuals. Points on this clone: Antigen specificity is unknown. The same CDR3 is also encoded by other DNA sequences in this sample.

Data came from immunoSEQ multiplex PCR; TCRdb stores just in-frame clones and leaves some out. Of 1.4 million or so clones detected, 98% appear once; the ten largest clones hold 0.3% to 0.45%. The V end was cut by 2 bases, the J end by 5 bases, with 10 bases between. Germline V CDR1 and CDR2: KGHSH, LQKENI. This CDR3 has 14 residues. Broader study findings: Incompleteness in sorted-subset sequencing, despite large depth, was shown by rarefaction. Relative to clonotypes present in all four donors, those not shared had lower generation probabilities. Researchers sampled only blood; tissue repertoires likely differ.

This rearrangement joins TRBV18 to TRBJ1-5; a possible D gene is TRBD1 (5 bases). Sequencing was performed on naive CD4+ T cells sorted from blood. The subset: CD45RA+ positively selected. The receptor comes from a man aged 30 to 39 in good health. CDR3 bases: TGTGCCAGCTCACCAGGGCAGGGCGATCAGCCCCAGCATTTT. Translating gives CASSPGQGDQPQHF.